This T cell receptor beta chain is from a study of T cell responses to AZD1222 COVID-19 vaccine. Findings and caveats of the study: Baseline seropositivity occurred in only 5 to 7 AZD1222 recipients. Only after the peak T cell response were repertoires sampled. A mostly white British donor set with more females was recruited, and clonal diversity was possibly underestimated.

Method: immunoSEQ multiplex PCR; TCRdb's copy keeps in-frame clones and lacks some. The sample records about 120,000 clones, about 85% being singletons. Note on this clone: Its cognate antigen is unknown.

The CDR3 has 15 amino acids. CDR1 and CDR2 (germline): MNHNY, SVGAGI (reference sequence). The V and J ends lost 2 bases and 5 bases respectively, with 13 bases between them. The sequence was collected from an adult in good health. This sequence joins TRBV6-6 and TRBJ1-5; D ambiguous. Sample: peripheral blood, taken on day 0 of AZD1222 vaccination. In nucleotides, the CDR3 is TGTGCCAGCAGTTACACCAACGCGGTGGATCAGCCCCAGCATTTT. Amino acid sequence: CASSYTNAVDQPQHF.